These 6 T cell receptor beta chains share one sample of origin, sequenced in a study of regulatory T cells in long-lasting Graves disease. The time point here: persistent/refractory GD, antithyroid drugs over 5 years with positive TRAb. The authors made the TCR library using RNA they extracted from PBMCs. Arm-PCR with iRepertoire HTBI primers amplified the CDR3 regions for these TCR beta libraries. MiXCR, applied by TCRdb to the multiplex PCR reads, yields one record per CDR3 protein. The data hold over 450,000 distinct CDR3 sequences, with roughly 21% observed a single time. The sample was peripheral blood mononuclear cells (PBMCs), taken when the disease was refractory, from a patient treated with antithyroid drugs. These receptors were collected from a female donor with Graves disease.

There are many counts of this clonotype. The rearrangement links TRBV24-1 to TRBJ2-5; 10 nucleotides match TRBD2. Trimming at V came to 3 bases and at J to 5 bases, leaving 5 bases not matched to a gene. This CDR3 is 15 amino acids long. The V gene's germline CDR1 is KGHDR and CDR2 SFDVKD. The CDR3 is CATSDPSGSWETQYF. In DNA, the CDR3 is TGTGCCACCAGTGATCCTAGCGGGAGTTGGGAGACCCAGTACTTC.

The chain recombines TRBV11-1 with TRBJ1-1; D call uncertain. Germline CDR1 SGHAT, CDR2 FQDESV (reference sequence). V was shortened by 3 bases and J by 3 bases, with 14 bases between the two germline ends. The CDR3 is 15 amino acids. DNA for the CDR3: TGTGCCAGCAGCTTTCCCGGGCTCAGAGACACTGAAGCTTTCTTT. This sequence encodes CASSFPGLRDTEAFF.

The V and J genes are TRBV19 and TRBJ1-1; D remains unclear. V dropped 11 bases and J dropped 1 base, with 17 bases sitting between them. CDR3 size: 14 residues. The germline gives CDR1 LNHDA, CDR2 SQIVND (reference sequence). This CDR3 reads CAVTDRNRNTEAFF. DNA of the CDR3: TGTGCCGTGACGGACCGAAACCGGAACACTGAAGCTTTCTTT.

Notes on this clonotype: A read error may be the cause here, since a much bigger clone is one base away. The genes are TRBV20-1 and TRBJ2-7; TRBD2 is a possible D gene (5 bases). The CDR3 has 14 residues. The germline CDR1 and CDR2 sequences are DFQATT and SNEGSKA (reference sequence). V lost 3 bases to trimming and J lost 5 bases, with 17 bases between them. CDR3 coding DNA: TGCAGTGCTAGTTCCCGGACTTACGTTGACGAGCAGTACTTC. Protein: CSASSRTYVDEQYF.

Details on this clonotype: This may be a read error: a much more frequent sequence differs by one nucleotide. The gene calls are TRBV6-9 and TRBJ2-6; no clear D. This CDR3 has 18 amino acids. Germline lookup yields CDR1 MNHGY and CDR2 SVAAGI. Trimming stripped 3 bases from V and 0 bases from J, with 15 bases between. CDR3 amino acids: CASSYSRTSASGANVLTF. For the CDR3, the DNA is TGTGCCAGCAGTTACTCTAGAACCAGTGCCTCTGGGGCCAACGTCCTGACTTTC.

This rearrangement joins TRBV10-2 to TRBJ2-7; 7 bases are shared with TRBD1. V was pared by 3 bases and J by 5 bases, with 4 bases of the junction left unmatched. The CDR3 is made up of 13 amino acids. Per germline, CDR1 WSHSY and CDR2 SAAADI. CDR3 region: CASSEGTANEQYF. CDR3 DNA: TGCGCCAGCAGTGAAGGGACAGCAAACGAGCAGTACTTC.